This TCR beta chain was recorded in a study of blood T cell repertoires in COVID-19. The sample holds one count of this clone. The study drew participants aged roughly 18 to 95 years from 20 to 30 US areas. Participant-given clinical history determined each cohort assignment. Cohort 3 donors were reported recovered after two negative PCRs, clearance, or symptom resolution. The data were produced by immunoSEQ multiplex PCR, yet TCRdb's version contains in-frame clones alone and is incomplete. The sample holds 200,000 to 300,000 clones; 75% to 90% are singletons and the top ten take under 5%. V lost 0 bases, J lost 4 bases, and 10 bases lay in between. CDR1 and CDR2 from the germline V gene are SGHRS and YFSETQ. The CDR3 sequence is 14 residues long.

The receptor comes from a woman aged 25 to 39 who had recovered from COVID-19. The sample taken for sequencing was PBMCs or T cells enriched from blood (not recorded which). The V call is TRBV5-1, the J call TRBJ1-1; no reliable D call. CDR3 in DNA: TGCGCCAGCAGCTTGGAACTCGTTGGCACTGAAGCTTTCTTT. As protein: CASSLELVGTEAFF.